One and the same sample provided the 13 T cell receptor beta chains below, sequenced in a study of cytomegalovirus exposure and HLA in healthy donors (dated by TCRdb to the late 2010s). Libraries came from the immunoSEQ multiplex PCR assay. A mixture of 60 forward primers for TCR Vbeta segments and 13 reverse primers for TCR Jbeta segments was used in the multiplex PCR. TCRdb obtained this table from immuneACCESS and retained in-frame rearrangements with V and J assigned. These tables miss some clones; where compared with another copy, unresolved V genes account for less than half of the shortfall, and the remainder is unexplained. The sample table holds 160,000 or so clones, of which approximately 80% were seen once. The ten largest account for about 6% of the sample. Sequencing was carried out using PBMCs. These receptors originate from a man aged 50 to 59 in good health and CMV-seropositive.

The sample holds one count of this clone. The rearrangement joins TRBV19 to TRBJ1-2, with D perhaps TRBD1 (5 bases). The length of the CDR3 is 15 residues. The germline V gene encodes CDR1 LNHDA and CDR2 SQIVND (reference sequence). Between the trimmed V and J ends, which lost 4 bases and 9 bases, there was a span of 21 bases. CDR3 amino acids: CASSTLRQPLESYTF. CDR3 sequence (DNA): TGTGCCAGTAGTACGCTACGACAGCCCCTGGAAAGCTACACCTTC.

This clone was detected once. This chain joins TRBV6-5 and TRBJ2-1; D perhaps matches TRBD2 (5 bases). The length of the CDR3 is 16 residues. The V end was cut by 2 bases, the J end by 0 bases, with 11 bases between. In germline, CDR1 is MNHEY, CDR2 SVGAGI. CDR3 protein: CASSYGRARSYNEQFF. DNA of the CDR3: TGTGCCAGCAGTTACGGGCGGGCCCGCTCCTACAATGAGCAGTTCTTC.

The CDR3 sequence: CASSASHANTEAFF. The CDR3 coding sequence is TGTGCCAGTAGTGCCAGTCACGCGAACACTGAAGCTTTCTTT. The J gene is TRBJ1-1, the V gene TRBV19, with D hard to call. The CDR3 is 14 residues long. Trimming cost V 5 bases and J 1 base, with 11 bases left between them. Germline CDR1 and CDR2: LNHDA and SQIVND (reference sequence).

The chain is built from TRBV19 and TRBJ1-1; 9 bases are a match to TRBD1. CDR3 size: 14 residues. In germline, CDR1 is LNHDA, CDR2 SQIVND (reference sequence). V lost 7 bases, J lost 2 bases, and 5 bases stayed unmatched. As DNA, the CDR3 is TGTGCCAGTACCCCGGGACAGGGAAACACTGAAGCTTTCTTT. Translating it yields CASTPGQGNTEAFF.

The chain uses TRBV5-1 and TRBJ1-1; TRBD1 aligns across 8 bases. The CDR3 is made up of 15 amino acids. V shed 1 base and J 0 bases; nucleotides not matched to a gene: 2. Per germline, CDR1 SGHRS and CDR2 YFSETQ. The CDR3 sequence is CASSLWTGMNTEAFF. The CDR3 bases are TGCGCCAGCAGCTTGTGGACAGGGATGAACACTGAAGCTTTCTTT. Full variable domain (remainder filled in from reference TRBV5-1 and TRBJ1-1): KAGVTQTPRYLIKTRGQQVTLSCSPISGHRSVSWYQQTPGQGLQFLFEYFSETQRNKGNFPGRFSGRQFSNSRSEMNVSTLELGDSALYLCASSLWTGMNTEAFFGQGTRLTVV.

The chain is built from TRBV27 and TRBJ2-7, with 8 bases matching TRBD1. The CDR3 contains 13 residues. The trim removed 6 bases at V and 3 bases at J, leaving 4 bases unmatched. Germline loops: CDR1 MNHEY, CDR2 SMNVEV (reference sequence). The CDR3 DNA sequence: TGTGCCAGCAGCTACGGACAGGGCTACGAGCAGTACTTC. It codes for CASSYGQGYEQYF.

The chain couples TRBV6-5 to TRBJ2-3; a weak D match, TRBD2 (6 bases). V was cut by 5 bases and J by 2 bases, with 14 bases left in between. The V gene's germline CDR1 is MNHEY and CDR2 SVGAGI. This CDR3 is built from 15 residues. CDR3 sequence: CASSVRRGYTDTQYF. The CDR3 DNA sequence: TGTGCCAGCAGTGTGCGGCGGGGATACACAGATACGCAGTATTTT.

The chain is built from TRBV6-5 and TRBJ2-7, with 8 nucleotides matching TRBD1. Germline V CDR1 and CDR2: MNHEY, SVGAGI. V lost 6 bases and J lost 4; bases outside the gene matches: 8. This CDR3 has 14 amino acids. In nucleotides, the CDR3 is TGTGCCAGCAGCTCCGACAGGGGACCGTACGAGCAGTACTTC. Its translation is CASSSDRGPYEQYF.

This chain links TRBV5-1 with TRBJ1-1, with D tentatively TRBD1 (6 bases). Per the germline V gene, CDR1 is SGHRS and CDR2 is YFSETQ. CDR3 size: 14 residues. V shed 1 base and J shed 3 bases, with 10 bases lying between them. CDR3 DNA: TGCGCCAGCAGCTTGTGGGGGCGCGACACTGAAGCTTTCTTT. Translating gives CASSLWGRDTEAFF.

The chain uses TRBV5-6 and TRBJ2-7, with 7 bases lining up with TRBD2. CDR3 size: 14 residues. V was clipped by 6 bases and J by 2 bases; unmatched bases: 8. CDR1 and CDR2 from the germline V gene are SGHDT and YYEEEE. CDR3 nucleotides: TGTGCCAGCACCCCCCGGGGGGTGACCTACGAGCAGTACGTC. Translation gives CASTPRGVTYEQYV.

The CDR3 sequence is CASPGGQLGNQPQHF. CDR3 sequence (DNA): TGTGCAAGTCCCGGGGGTCAGTTAGGAAATCAGCCCCAGCATTTT. The rearrangement links TRBV12-2 to TRBJ1-5. TRBV12-2 is a listed pseudogene. The CDR3 loop spans 15 amino acids.

This chain uses TRBV27 with TRBJ2-7, with D possibly TRBD2 on 5 matching bases. Trimming cost V 2 bases and J 4 bases, with 6 bases left between them. Germline lookup yields CDR1 MNHEY and CDR2 SMNVEV (reference sequence). The CDR3 has 12 amino acids. This CDR3 reads CASSLRGYEQYF. In DNA, the CDR3 is TGTGCCAGCAGTTTAAGAGGGTACGAGCAGTACTTC.

The chain employs TRBV6-5 and TRBJ1-3, with a possible D match to TRBD1 (5 bases). There are 15 residues in the CDR3. In germline, CDR1 is MNHEY, CDR2 SVGAGI. The V gene lost 6 bases and the J gene lost 0 bases, with 12 bases spanning the gap. In nucleotides, the CDR3 is TGTGCCAGCAGCACCAGACAGCTCTCTGGAAACACCATATATTTT. Translated, it gives CASSTRQLSGNTIYF.